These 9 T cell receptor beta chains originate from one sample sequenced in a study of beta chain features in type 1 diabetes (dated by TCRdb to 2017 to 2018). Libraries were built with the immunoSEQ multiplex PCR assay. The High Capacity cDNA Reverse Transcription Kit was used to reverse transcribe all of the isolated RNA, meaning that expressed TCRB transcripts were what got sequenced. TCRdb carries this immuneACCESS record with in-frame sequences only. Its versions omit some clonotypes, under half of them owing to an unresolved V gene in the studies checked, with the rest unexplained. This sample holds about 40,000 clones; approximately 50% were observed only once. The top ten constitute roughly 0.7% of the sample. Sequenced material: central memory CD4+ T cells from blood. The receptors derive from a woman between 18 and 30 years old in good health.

The chain's CDR3 is CAWSVRGGVRIGNYGYTF. CDR3 DNA: TGTGCCTGGAGTGTACGAGGAGGGGTTCGGATAGGAAACTATGGCTACACCTTC. V gene TRBV30 combines with J gene TRBJ1-2, with D possibly TRBD1 on 5 matching bases. The CDR3 sequence is 18 residues long. Germline V lookup: CDR1 GTSNPN, CDR2 SVGIG (reference sequence). Trimming removed 0 bases at V and 2 bases at J, with 22 bases between.

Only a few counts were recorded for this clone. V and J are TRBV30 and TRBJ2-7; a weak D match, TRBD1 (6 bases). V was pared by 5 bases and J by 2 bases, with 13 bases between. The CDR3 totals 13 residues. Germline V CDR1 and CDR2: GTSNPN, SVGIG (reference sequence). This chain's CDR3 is CAWQGMPTYEQYF. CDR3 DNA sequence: TGTGCCTGGCAGGGGATGCCCACCTACGAGCAGTACTTC.

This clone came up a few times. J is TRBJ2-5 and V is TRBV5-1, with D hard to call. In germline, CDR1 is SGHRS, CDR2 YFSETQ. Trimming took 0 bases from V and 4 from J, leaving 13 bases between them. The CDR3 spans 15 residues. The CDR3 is CASSLDGPGRETQYF. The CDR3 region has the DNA TGCGCCAGCAGCTTGGACGGCCCAGGTAGAGAGACCCAGTACTTC.

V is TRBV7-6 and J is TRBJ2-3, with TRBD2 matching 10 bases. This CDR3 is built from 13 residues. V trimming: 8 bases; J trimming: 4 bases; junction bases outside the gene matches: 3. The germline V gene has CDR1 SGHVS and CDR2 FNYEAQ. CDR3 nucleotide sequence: TGTGCCAGCTCACTAGCGGGACCAGATACGCAGTATTTT. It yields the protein CASSLAGPDTQYF.

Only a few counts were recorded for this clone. Here the CDR3 DNA reads TGTGCCCGGTCCGGGAGCTCTGGAAACACCATATATTTT. Translation: CARSGSSGNTIYF. V gene TRBV30 combines with J gene TRBJ1-3; D is undetermined. The CDR3 is made up of 13 amino acids. The germline gives CDR1 GTSNPN, CDR2 SVGIG (reference sequence). V dropped 8 bases and J dropped 0 bases, with 11 bases sitting between them.

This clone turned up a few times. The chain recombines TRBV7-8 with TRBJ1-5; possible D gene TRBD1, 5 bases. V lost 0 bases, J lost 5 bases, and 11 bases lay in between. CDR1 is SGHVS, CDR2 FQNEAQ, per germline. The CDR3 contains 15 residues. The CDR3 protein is CASSLALRGHQPQHF. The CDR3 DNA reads TGTGCCAGCAGCTTAGCTTTAAGGGGCCATCAGCCCCAGCATTTT.

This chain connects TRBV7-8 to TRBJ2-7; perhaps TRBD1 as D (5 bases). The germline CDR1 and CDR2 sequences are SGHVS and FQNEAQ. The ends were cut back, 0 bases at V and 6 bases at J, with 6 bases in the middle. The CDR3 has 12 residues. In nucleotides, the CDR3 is TGTGCCAGCAGCTTAGCAAGGGGCGAGCAGTACTTC. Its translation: CASSLARGEQYF.

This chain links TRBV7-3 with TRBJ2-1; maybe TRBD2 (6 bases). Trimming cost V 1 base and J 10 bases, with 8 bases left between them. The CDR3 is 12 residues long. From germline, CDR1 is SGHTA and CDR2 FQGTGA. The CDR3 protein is CASSLNSGEQFF. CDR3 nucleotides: TGTGCCAGCAGCTTAAACAGCGGGGAGCAGTTCTTC.

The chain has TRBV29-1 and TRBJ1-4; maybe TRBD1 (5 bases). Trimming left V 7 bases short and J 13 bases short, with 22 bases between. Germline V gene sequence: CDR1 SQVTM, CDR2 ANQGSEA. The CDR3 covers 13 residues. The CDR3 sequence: CSAEGRGTSRLFF. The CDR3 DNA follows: TGCAGCGCTGAGGGGCGGGGAACTAGTCGACTGTTTTTT.